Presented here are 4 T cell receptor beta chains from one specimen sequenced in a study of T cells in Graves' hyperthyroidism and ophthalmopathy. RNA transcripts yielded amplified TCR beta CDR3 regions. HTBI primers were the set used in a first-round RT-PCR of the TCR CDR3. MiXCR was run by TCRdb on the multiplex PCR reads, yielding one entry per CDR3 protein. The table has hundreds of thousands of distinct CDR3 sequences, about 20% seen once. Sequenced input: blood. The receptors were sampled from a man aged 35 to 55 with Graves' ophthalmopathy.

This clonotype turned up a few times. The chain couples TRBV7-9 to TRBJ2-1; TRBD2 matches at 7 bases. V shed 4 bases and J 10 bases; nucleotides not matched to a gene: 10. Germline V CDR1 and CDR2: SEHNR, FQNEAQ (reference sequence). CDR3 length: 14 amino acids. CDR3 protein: CASSSPRPSGEQFF. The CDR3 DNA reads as TGTGCCAGCAGCTCACCGCGCCCTAGCGGCGAGCAGTTCTTC.

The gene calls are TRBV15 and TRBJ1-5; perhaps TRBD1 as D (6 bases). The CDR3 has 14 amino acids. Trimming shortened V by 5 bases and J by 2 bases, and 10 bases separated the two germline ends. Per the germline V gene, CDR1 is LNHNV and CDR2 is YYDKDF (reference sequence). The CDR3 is CATSPRTGNQPQHF. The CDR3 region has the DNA TGTGCCACCAGCCCCCGGACAGGCAATCAGCCCCAGCATTTT.

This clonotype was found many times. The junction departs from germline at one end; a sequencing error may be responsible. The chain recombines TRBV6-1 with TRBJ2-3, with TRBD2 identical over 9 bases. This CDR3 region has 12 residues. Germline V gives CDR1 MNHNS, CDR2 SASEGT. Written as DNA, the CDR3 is TGTGCCAGCAGGGTAGCGGGAGATAAGCAGTATTTT. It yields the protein CASRVAGDKQYF.

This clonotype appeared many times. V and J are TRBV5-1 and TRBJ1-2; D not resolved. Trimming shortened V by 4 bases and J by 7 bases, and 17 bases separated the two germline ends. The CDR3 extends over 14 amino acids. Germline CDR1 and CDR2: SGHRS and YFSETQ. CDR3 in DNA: TGCGCCAGCAGCCCAACCCCAGGAACGAGTGGCTACACCTTC. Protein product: CASSPTPGTSGYTF.